The clone carrying this T cell receptor beta chain was found a few times. The antigen remains unidentified. In the PCR, 60 Vbeta and 13 Jbeta primers were used. Here immunoSEQ multiplex PCR was the method, and the copy in TCRdb shows in-frame clones only, minus some. Here the sample spans roughly 200,000 clones, 12% being singletons. The record originates from a study of cytomegalovirus exposure and HLA in healthy donors. The junction had 10 bases not matched to a gene; V was cut back by 6 bases and J by 8 bases. The CDR3 is 13 residues long. CDR1 and CDR2 (germline): SGHNT, YYREEE (reference sequence). Study findings and constraints: Using a false discovery rate of 0.05, a later analysis showed that 16,951 TCR beta sequences were associated with HLA alleles. Prediction of most subjects' HLA-A and HLA-B alleles by TCR beta sequences was reportedly accurate.

The sample was PBMCs. The receptor was derived from a man aged 50 or older in good health and CMV-seropositive. The V call is TRBV5-4, the J call TRBJ1-1; TRBD1 matches at 7 bases. CDR3 DNA: TGTGCCAGCACCTCTATGACAGGGAAGGAAGCTTTCTTT. This translates into CASTSMTGKEAFF.